The clone carrying this T cell receptor (beta chain) has a single count. As yet, its antigen is unknown. This sample was included in a study of cytomegalovirus exposure and HLA in healthy donors. For the study at large: The same platform used for the 600 to 750 first-cohort repertoires was also used for the 95 to 150 validation repertoires, as a later analysis reported.

Using immunoSEQ multiplex PCR, the repertoire was profiled, and TCRdb retains in-frame clones only, with some absent. The sample has about 160,000 clones; roughly 89% are singletons. Germline CDR1 SGHNT, CDR2 YYREEE (reference sequence). V lost 4 bases and J lost 1, with 17 bases in between. The CDR3 runs to 16 residues. Findings of the study overall: Reported results showed that the classifier diagnosed cytomegalovirus status with high specificity and sensitivity. A few chains linked to CMV were shown in vitro to be specific for CMV antigens.

The source is a woman between 18 and 29 years old in good health and CMV-seropositive. The V gene is TRBV5-4, the J gene TRBJ2-5; a possible D gene is TRBD1 (6 bases). Input material: PBMCs. CDR3 DNA: TGTGCCAGCAGCACCTACAGGGCGACGTCCCAAGAGACCCAGTACTTC. Its translation is CASSTYRATSQETQYF.